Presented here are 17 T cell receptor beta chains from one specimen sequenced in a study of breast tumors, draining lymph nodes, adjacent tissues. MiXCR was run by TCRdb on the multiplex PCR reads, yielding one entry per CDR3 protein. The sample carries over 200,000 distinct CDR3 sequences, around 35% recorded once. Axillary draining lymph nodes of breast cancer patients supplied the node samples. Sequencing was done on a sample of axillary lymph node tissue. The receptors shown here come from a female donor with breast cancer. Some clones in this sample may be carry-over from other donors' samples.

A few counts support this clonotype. CDR3: CASTQGWEQYF. Written as DNA, the CDR3 is TGTGCCAGTACACAGGGGTGGGAGCAGTACTTC. The chain employs TRBV6-5 and TRBJ2-7, with 7 bases aligning to TRBD1. The germline V gene encodes CDR1 MNHEY and CDR2 SVGAGI. The CDR3 is 11 residues long. V gave up 9 bases and J gave up 7 bases; unmatched junction bases: 6.

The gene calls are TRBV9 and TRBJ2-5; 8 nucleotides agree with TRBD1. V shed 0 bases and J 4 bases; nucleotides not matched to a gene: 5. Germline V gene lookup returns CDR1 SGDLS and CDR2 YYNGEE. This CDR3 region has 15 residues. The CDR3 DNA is TGTGCCAGCAGCGTAGATACAGGGGGGTTAGAGACCCAGTACTTC. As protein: CASSVDTGGLETQYF.

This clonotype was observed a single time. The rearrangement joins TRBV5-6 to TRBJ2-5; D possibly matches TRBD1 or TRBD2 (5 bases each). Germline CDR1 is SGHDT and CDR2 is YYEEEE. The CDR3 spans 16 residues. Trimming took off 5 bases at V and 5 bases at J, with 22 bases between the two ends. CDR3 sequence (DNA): TGTGCCAGCAGGGGAACGGGGCGAGTCACCGGGGAGACCCAGTACTTC. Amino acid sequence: CASRGTGRVTGETQYF. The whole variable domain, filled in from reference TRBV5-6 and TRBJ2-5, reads DAGVTQSPTHLIKTRGQQVTLRCSPKSGHDTVSWYQQALGQGPQFIFQYYEEEERQRGNFPDRFSGHQFPNYSSELNVNALLLGDSALYLCASRGTGRVTGETQYFGPGTRLLVL.

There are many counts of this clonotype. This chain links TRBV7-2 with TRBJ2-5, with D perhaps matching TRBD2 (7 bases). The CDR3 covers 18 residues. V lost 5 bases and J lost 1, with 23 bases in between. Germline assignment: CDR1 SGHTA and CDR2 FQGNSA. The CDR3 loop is CASSQMGGAIGAQETQYF. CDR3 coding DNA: TGTGCCAGCAGCCAGATGGGGGGGGCTATAGGGGCCCAAGAGACCCAGTACTTC.

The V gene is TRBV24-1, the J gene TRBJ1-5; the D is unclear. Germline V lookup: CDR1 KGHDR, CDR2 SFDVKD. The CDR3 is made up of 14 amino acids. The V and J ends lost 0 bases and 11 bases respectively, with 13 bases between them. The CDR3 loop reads CATSDLGSFRAQHF. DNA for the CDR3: TGTGCCACCAGTGATTTGGGGTCCTTCCGGGCCCAGCATTTT.

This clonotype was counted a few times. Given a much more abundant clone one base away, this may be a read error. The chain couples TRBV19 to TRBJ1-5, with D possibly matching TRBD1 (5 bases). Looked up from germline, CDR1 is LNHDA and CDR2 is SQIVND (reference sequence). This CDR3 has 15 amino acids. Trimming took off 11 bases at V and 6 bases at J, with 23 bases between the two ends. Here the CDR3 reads CAASPGRAIPQPQHF. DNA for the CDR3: TGTGCCGCTAGCCCCGGCAGGGCGATCCCTCAGCCCCAGCATTTT. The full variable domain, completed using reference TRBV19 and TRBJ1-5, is DGGITQSPKYLFRKEGQNVTLSCEQNLNHDAMYWYRQDPGQGLRLIYYSQIVNDFQKGDIAEGYSVSREKKESFPLTVTSAQKNPTAFYLCAASPGRAIPQPQHFGDGTRLSIL.

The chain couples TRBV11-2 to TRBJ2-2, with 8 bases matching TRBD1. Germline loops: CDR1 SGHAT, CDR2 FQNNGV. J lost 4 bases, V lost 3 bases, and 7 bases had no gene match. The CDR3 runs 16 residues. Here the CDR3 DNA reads TGTGCCAGCAGCTTCACAGGGGGAGCAGGCACCGGGGAGCTGTTTTTT. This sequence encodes CASSFTGGAGTGELFF.

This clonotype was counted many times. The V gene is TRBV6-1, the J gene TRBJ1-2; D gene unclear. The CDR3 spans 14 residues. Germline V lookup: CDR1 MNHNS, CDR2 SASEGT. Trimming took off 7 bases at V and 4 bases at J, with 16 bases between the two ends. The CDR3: CASTPPNEGYGYTF. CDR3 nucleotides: TGTGCCAGCACCCCCCCGAACGAGGGCTATGGCTACACCTTC.

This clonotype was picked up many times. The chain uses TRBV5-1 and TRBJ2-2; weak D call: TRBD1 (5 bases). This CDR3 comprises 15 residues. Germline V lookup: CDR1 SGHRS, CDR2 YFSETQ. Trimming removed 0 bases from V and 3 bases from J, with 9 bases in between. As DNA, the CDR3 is TGCGCCAGCAGCTTGGGGGGCCCGGACACCGGGGAGCTGTTTTTT. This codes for CASSLGGPDTGELFF.

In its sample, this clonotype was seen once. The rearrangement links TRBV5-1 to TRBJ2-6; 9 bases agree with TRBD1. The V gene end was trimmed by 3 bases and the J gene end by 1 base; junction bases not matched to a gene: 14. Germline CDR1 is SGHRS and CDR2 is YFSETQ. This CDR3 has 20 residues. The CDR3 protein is CASSSIGTGILRSGANVLTF. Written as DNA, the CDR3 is TGCGCCAGCAGCTCAATCGGGACAGGGATTCTGAGGTCTGGGGCCAACGTCCTGACTTTC.

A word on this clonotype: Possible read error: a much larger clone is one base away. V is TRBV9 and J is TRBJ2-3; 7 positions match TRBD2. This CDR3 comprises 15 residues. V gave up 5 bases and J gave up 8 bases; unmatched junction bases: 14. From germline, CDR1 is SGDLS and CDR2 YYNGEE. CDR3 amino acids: CASSAGTNVPGTQYF. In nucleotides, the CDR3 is TGTGCCAGCAGTGCCGGGACTAATGTGCCAGGTACGCAGTATTTT.

This CDR3 reads CATSDTRYEQYF. The CDR3 nucleotides read TGTGCCACCAGTGATACCAGATACGAGCAGTACTTC. This chain links TRBV24-1 with TRBJ2-7; D uncertain. V lost 3 bases, J lost 4 bases, and 6 bases lay in between. CDR3 length equals 12 residues. Per germline, CDR1 KGHDR and CDR2 SFDVKD.

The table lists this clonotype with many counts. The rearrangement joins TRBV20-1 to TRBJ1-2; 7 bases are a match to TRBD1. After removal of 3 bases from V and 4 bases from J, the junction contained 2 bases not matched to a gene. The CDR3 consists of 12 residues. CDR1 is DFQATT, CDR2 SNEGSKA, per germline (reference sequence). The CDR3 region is CSARTGSYGYTF. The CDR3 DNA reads TGCAGTGCTAGGACAGGGTCCTATGGCTACACCTTC.

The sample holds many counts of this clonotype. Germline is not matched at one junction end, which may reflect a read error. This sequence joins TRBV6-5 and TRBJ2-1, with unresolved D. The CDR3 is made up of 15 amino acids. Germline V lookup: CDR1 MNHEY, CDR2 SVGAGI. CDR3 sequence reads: CATSYMSSSYNEQFF. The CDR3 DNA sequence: TGTGCCACCAGTTACATGTCTAGCTCCTACAATGAGCAGTTCTTC.

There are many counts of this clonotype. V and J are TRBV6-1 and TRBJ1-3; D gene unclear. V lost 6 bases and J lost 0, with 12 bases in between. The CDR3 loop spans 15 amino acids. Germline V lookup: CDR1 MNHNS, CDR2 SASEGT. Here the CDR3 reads CASRRAYDSGNTIYF. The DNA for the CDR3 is TGTGCCAGCAGGAGAGCTTACGACTCTGGAAACACCATATATTTT.

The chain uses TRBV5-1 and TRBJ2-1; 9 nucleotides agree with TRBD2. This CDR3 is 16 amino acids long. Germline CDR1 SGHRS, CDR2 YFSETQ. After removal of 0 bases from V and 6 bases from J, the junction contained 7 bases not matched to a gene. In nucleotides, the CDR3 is TGCGCCAGCAGCTTGGAGGGGAGCGGGGGGTTCAATGAGCAGTTCTTC. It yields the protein CASSLEGSGGFNEQFF. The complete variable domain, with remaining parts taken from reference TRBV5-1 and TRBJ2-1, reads KAGVTQTPRYLIKTRGQQVTLSCSPISGHRSVSWYQQTPGQGLQFLFEYFSETQRNKGNFPGRFSGRQFSNSRSEMNVSTLELGDSALYLCASSLEGSGGFNEQFFGPGTRLTVL.

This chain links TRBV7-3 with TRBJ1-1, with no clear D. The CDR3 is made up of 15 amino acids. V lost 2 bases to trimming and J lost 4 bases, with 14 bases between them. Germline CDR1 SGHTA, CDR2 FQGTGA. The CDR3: CASSLSGKGSTEAFF. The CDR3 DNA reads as TGTGCCAGCAGCTTATCGGGGAAAGGGAGCACTGAAGCTTTCTTT.